This is a list of T cell receptor beta chains from one sample in a study of blood T cell repertoires in COVID-19. The method was immunoSEQ multiplex PCR; TCRdb's version includes in-frame clones alone and lacks a portion of them. The table includes roughly 120,000 clones, 85% detected once. The sequenced sample consisted of peripheral blood. The receptor source for this set is a man older than 75 with acute or convalescent COVID-19. CDR3s include the opening cysteine and the closing phenylalanine or tryptophan. The D gene is left open where the match is weak. Size values are once, few and many counts, or a class for expanded clones, and some rows have none.

clone size,D gene,J gene,V gene,CDR3 protein,CDR3 DNA
once,NA,TRBJ1-3,TRBV18,CASSMTGSGNTIYF,TGTGCCAGCTCGATGACAGGCTCAGGAAACACCATATATTTT
NA,TRBD1,TRBJ2-1,TRBV5-1,CASSFGQGIEQFF,TGCGCCAGCAGCTTCGGACAGGGCATTGAGCAGTTCTTC
few,TRBD1,TRBJ1-5,TRBV2,CASSTGEGQPQHF,TGTGCCAGCAGTACAGGGGAAGGCCAGCCCCAGCATTTT
NA,NA,TRBJ1-6,TRBV30,CAWRTYGSYNSPLHF,TGTGCCTGGAGAACCTACGGGTCCTATAATTCACCCCTCCACTTT
NA,NA,TRBJ1-2,TRBV3-1/TRBV3-2,CASSQLLGGGYTF,TGTGCCAGCAGCCAACTCCTTGGGGGGGGCTACACCTTC
NA,TRBD1,TRBJ2-5,TRBV27,CASSSYLRGRSETQYF,TGTGCCAGCAGCAGCTACCTCAGGGGGCGGTCTGAGACCCAGTACTTC
NA,TRBD2,TRBJ2-5,TRBV2,CASNPSGGRGQETQYF,TGTGCCAGCAATCCTAGCGGGGGTAGGGGTCAAGAGACCCAGTACTTC
NA,TRBD1,TRBJ2-3,TRBV19,CASSGGQWSTDTQYF,TGTGCCAGTAGTGGGGGACAGTGGAGCACAGATACGCAGTATTTT
NA,NA,TRBJ1-3,TRBV11-2,CASSLMPGAGNTIYF,TGTGCCAGCAGCTTAATGCCAGGGGCGGGAAACACCATATATTTT
NA,TRBD1,TRBJ2-3,TRBV12-3/TRBV12-4,CASITTGGPQYF,TGTGCCAGCATCACGACAGGGGGCCCGCAGTATTTT
NA,NA,TRBJ2-1,TRBV2,CASRKRFSYNEQFF,TGTGCCAGCCGGAAGAGGTTTTCCTACAATGAGCAGTTCTTC
once,NA,TRBJ1-3,TRBV5-1,CASSLGTVAGSSGNTIYF,TGCGCCAGCAGCTTGGGAACAGTAGCTGGGAGCTCTGGAAACACCATATATTTT
NA,NA,TRBJ2-7,TRBV27,CASSTSSYEQYF,TGTGCCAGCAGTACATCAAGCTACGAGCAGTACTTC
NA,TRBD1,TRBJ1-1,TRBV2,CASSPTGGTEAFF,TGTGCCAGCAGTCCGACAGGGGGCACTGAAGCTTTCTTT
NA,TRBD1,TRBJ1-5,TRBV4-2,CASSQEGGQGYQPQHF,TGTGCCAGCAGCCAAGAAGGGGGACAGGGGTATCAGCCCCAGCATTTT
NA,TRBD1,TRBJ1-2,TRBV27,CASSPRDRGLPLNYGYTF,TGTGCCAGCAGTCCCCGGGACAGGGGACTTCCCCTAAACTATGGCTACACCTTC
NA,TRBD1,TRBJ1-5,TRBV5-8,CASTRGQGRQPQHF,TGTGCCAGCACAAGGGGGCAGGGTCGACAGCCCCAGCATTTT
once,NA,TRBJ2-3,TRBV7-3,CASSLMGRLTDTQYF,TGTGCCAGCAGCTTAATGGGCCGGCTCACAGATACGCAGTATTTT
few,TRBD2,TRBJ2-7,TRBV19,CASSPPGGSYEQYF,TGTGCCAGTAGTCCCCCGGGGGGGTCCTACGAGCAGTACTTC
NA,TRBD1,TRBJ2-5,TRBV6-5,CASIGQGAGTQYF,TGTGCCAGCATTGGGCAGGGGGCCGGGACCCAGTACTTC
NA,TRBD1,TRBJ1-5,TRBV6-6,CASNRQGDSNQPQHF,TGTGCCAGCAACCGACAGGGGGATAGCAATCAGCCCCAGCATTTT
NA,TRBD2,TRBJ2-5,TRBV7-2,CASSPQLAGGPRKTQYF,TGTGCCAGCAGCCCCCAACTAGCGGGAGGGCCGAGAAAGACCCAGTACTTC
NA,NA,TRBJ1-1,TRBV18,CASSPLRANTEAFF,TGTGCCAGCTCACCACTGCGAGCGAACACTGAAGCTTTCTTT
NA,NA,TRBJ2-5,TRBV20-1,CSARGLETQYF,TGCAGTGCTAGGGGGCTGGAGACCCAGTACTTC
NA,NA,TRBJ2-5,TRBV5-1,CASSLEPGGNQETQYF,TGCGCCAGCAGCTTGGAGCCAGGGGGGAACCAAGAGACCCAGTACTTC
NA,TRBD2,TRBJ2-5,TRBV5-1,CASSNTGASGGETQYF,TGCGCCAGCAGCAATACTGGGGCTAGCGGGGGAGAGACCCAGTACTTC
NA,TRBD1,TRBJ1-6,TRBV28,CASTGQGINNSPLHF,TGTGCCAGCACCGGACAGGGGATCAATAATTCACCCCTCCACTTT
once,NA,TRBJ1-1,TRBV30,CAWSDRMNTEAFF,TGTGCCTGGAGTGACAGGATGAACACTGAAGCTTTCTTT
once,NA,TRBJ1-2,TRBV29-1,CSATPGSDYGYTF,TGCAGCGCTACCCCAGGGTCCGACTATGGCTACACCTTC
NA,TRBD1,TRBJ1-1,TRBV7-9,CASSLRDRGNTEAFF,TGTGCCAGCAGCCTAAGGGACAGGGGGAACACTGAAGCTTTCTTT
once,TRBD2,TRBJ2-5,TRBV3-1/TRBV3-2,CASSQASGKETQYF,TGTGCCAGCAGCCAAGCTAGCGGGAAGGAGACCCAGTACTTC
once,TRBD2,TRBJ2-1,TRBV27,CASSSLREANEQFF,TGTGCCAGCAGTTCTCTGCGGGAGGCGAATGAGCAGTTCTTC
NA,NA,TRBJ2-7,TRBV4-1,CASSQGVSYEQYF,TGCGCCAGCAGCCAAGGTGTTTCGTACGAGCAGTACTTC